A selection of T cell receptor beta chains follows, all from one sample in a study of human T cells and chemical hapten exposure. Each CDR3 protein is one row after TCRdb ran MiXCR on the RACE reads. The repertoire includes approximately 370,000 distinct CDR3 sequences, 4.5% to 5.5% of them detected once, and more than 8% sits in the top ten. The sample was whole blood, taken in connection with sensitization to the hapten diphenylcyclopropenone (DPC). These receptors were obtained from a woman under 30 with alopecia areata. Some clones in this sample may be carry-over from other donors' samples. Both conserved end residues are part of each CDR3.

TRBV5-1,CASSFRNSNTEAFF
TRBV27,CASSFSAGAGNTIYF
TRBV29-1,CSVGGAQLDTEAFF
TRBV2,CASSDSQGVPEAFF
TRBV20-1,CSATQTSGGFSYEQYF
TRBV10-3,CAISKTGDTDTQYF
TRBV10-3,CAISESSGGPRGTQYF
TRBV5-8,CASSLGSSPYNEQFF
TRBV11-3,CASSPGGPVTDTQYF
TRBV6-6,CASSGRGKNTEAFF
TRBV5-1,CASSLGDSFYEQYF
TRBV6-6,CASSGSWPYNSPLHF
TRBV20-1,CSATTGLNYEQYF
TRBV4-3,CASSQDGNRLNEQFF
TRBV18,CASSPGSGSPLHF
TRBV12-3/TRBV12-4,CASSSTSGRVEQYF
TRBV20-1,CSAKGLGGYEKLSF
TRBV7-9,CASSFEGFGETQYF
TRBV7-9,CASSLFRSRDEKLFF
TRBV4-1,CASSSPSRDTGELFF
TRBV14,CASSQRPPPNEKLFF
TRBV6-5,CASSTGASTDTQYF
TRBV20-1,CSARDGRRQTNQPQHF
TRBV2,CASSEGFAGYNEQFF
TRBV6-5,CASRGLTNEKLFF
TRBV7-2,CASSYVAGGPGELFF
TRBV7-4,CASSDDRTSFLTEAFF
TRBV20-1,CSASVNTEAFF
TRBV25-1,CASSELGRESTEAFF
TRBV5-4,CASSLSLAGGEDTQYF
TRBV6-6,CASSPSPNYGYTF
TRBV6-1,CASSEERAASWEQYF
TRBV7-8,CASSGDRVSQPQHF
TRBV12-3/TRBV12-4,CASRPTGLGADTQYF
TRBV6-6,CASSYETENTEAFF
TRBV7-2,CASSPRGSTDTQYF
TRBV12-3/TRBV12-4,CASSNLYTEAFF
TRBV6-5,CASSYTLLGTVPLPDTQYF
TRBV29-1,CSAGLDPGTQYF
TRBV11-1,CASSLHRRGLAGQETQYF
TRBV7-9,CASSPGSWNSNQPQHF
TRBV21-1,CASSLRGDPYEQYF
TRBV2,CASSGHGNEQFF
TRBV29-1,CSVEGSRGNYGYTF
TRBV6-2/TRBV6-3,CASSYSIGLPGGTDTQYF
TRBV12-5,CASGLERQETQYF
TRBV5-1,CASTLVPGVGNTEAFF
TRBV20-1,CSATPSGKYNEQFF
TRBV15,CATSRRGWMNNEQFF
TRBV6-5,CASGGLAGGADTQYF
TRBV5-6,CASSLRLGGVDEQYF
TRBV20-1,CSAPTQSSYNEQFF
TRBV7-6,CASSFYGQSQETQYF
TRBV12-3/TRBV12-4,CASSDDVARTDTQYF
TRBV12-3/TRBV12-4,CASSRDNYNSPLHF
TRBV7-8,CASNSRAGRGKVETQYF
TRBV14,CASSQGDIGDQETQYF
TRBV5-4,CASSLAGRNTIYF
TRBV3-1,CASSHGASTNEKLFF
TRBV18,CASSPGTGEVGTQYF